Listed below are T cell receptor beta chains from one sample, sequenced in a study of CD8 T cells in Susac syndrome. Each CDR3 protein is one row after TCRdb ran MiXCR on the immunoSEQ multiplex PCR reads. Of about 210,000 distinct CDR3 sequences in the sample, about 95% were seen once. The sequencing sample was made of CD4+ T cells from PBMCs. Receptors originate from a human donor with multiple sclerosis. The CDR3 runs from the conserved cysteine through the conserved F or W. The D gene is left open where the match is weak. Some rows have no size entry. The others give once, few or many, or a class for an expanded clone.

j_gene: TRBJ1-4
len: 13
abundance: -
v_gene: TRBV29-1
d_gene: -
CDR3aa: CSVAEQVNEKLFF
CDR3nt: TGCAGCGTTGCGGAACAGGTTAATGAAAAACTGTTTTTT

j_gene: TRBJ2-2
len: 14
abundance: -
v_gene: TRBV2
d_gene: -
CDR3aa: CASSRILSTGELFF
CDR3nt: TGTGCCAGCAGTCGAATCCTGAGCACCGGGGAGCTGTTTTTT

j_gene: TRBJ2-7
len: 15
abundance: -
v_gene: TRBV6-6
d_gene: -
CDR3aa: CASSSNRATGYEQYF
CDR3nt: TGTGCCAGCAGTTCTAACAGGGCTACTGGCTACGAGCAGTACTTC

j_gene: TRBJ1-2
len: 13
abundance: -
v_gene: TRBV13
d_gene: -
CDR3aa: CASSRTDLGGYTF
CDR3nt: TGTGCCAGCAGCCGGACAGACCTAGGAGGCTACACCTTC

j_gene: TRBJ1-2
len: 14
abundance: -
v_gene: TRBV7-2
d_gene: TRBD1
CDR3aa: CASSSGTAFRGYTF
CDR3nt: TGTGCCAGCAGCTCTGGGACAGCATTTAGGGGCTACACCTTC

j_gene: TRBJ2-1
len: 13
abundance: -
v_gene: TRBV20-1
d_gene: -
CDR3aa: CSATGGPNNEQFF
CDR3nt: TGCAGTGCTACCGGGGGGCCTAACAATGAGCAGTTCTTC

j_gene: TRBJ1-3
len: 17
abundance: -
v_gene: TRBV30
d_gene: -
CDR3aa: CAWSVRRRWSSGNTIYF
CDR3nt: TGTGCCTGGAGTGTAAGGCGTAGGTGGAGCTCTGGAAACACCATATATTTT

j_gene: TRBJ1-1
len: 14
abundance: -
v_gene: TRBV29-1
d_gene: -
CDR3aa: CSVVVVGGQLEAFF
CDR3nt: TGCAGCGTTGTCGTTGTCGGCGGACAGCTTGAAGCTTTCTTT

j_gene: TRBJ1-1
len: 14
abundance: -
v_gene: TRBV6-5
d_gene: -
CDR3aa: CASSYSDSYTEAFF
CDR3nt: TGTGCCAGCAGTTACTCGGACAGTTACACTGAAGCTTTCTTT

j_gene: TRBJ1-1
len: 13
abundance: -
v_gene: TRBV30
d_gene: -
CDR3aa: CAWLRYSNTEAFF
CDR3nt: TGTGCCTGGCTTCGATATTCTAACACTGAAGCTTTCTTT

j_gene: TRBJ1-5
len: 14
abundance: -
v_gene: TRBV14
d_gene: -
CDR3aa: CASSQDKQGQPQHF
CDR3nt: TGTGCCAGCAGCCAAGATAAACAGGGTCAGCCCCAGCATTTT

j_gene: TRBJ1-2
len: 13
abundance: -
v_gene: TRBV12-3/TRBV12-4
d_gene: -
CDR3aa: CASSLGGGGGYTF
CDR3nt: TGTGCCAGCAGTTTAGGGGGAGGAGGAGGCTACACCTTC

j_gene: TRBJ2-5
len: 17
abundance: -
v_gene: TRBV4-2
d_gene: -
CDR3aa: CASSQEYRSSLRETQYF
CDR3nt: TGTGCCAGCAGCCAAGAATACAGGTCAAGCTTGAGGGAGACCCAGTACTTC

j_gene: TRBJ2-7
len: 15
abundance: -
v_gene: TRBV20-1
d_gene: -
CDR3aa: CSASSAGQIRGEQYF
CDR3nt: TGCAGTGCTAGCTCGGCAGGGCAGATTCGGGGCGAGCAGTACTTC

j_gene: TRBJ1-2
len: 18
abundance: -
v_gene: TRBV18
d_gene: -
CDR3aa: CASSPRRGGVKPEEGYTF
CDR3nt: TGTGCCAGCTCACCCCGGAGGGGAGGGGTTAAGCCTGAAGAGGGCTACACCTTC

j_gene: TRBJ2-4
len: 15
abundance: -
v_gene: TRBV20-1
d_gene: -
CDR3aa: CSASRQGLAKNIQYF
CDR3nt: TGCAGTGCTAGTAGGCAGGGACTAGCCAAAAACATTCAGTACTTC

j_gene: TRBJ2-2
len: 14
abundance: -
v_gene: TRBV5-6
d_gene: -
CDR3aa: CASSTTSNTGELFF
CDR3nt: TGTGCCAGCAGCACGACCTCTAACACCGGGGAGCTGTTTTTT

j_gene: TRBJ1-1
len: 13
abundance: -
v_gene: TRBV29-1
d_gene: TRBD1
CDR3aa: CSTMTGGNTEAFF
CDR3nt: TGCAGCACCATGACAGGGGGCAACACTGAAGCTTTCTTT

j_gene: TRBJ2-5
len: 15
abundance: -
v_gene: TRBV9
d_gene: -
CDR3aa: CASSAPGTTAETQYF
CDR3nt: TGTGCCAGCAGCGCCCCCGGGACCACAGCAGAGACCCAGTACTTC

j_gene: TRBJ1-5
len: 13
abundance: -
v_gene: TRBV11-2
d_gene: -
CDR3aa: CASSLDRERPQHF
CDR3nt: TGTGCCAGCAGCTTAGACAGGGAACGGCCCCAGCATTTT

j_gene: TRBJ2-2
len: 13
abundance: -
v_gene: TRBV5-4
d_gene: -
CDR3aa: CASSLLEAGELFF
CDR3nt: TGTGCCAGCAGCTTACTAGAGGCCGGGGAGCTGTTTTTT

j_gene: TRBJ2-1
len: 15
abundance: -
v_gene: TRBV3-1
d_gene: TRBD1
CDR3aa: CASSQDSTGANEQFF
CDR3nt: TGTGCCAGCAGCCAAGATTCGACAGGGGCCAATGAGCAGTTCTTC

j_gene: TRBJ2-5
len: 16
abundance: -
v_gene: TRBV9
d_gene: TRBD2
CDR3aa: CASSGETSGGFETQYF
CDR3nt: TGTGCCAGCAGCGGCGAGACTAGCGGGGGGTTCGAGACCCAGTACTTC

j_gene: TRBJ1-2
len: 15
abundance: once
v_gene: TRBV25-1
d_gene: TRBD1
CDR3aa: CASSHLTGKSYGYTF
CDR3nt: TGTGCCAGCAGCCACCTGACAGGGAAGAGCTATGGCTACACCTTC

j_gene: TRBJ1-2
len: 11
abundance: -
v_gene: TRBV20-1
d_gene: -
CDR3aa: CSAGGWRGYTF
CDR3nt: TGCAGTGCGGGAGGCTGGAGGGGCTACACCTTC

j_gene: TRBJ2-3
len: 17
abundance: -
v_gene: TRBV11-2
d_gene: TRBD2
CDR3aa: CASSTTGLAGPTDTQYF
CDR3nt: TGTGCCAGCAGCACCACCGGACTAGCGGGGCCCACAGATACGCAGTATTTT

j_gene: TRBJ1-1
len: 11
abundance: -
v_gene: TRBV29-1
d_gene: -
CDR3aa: CSVDHNTEAFF
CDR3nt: TGCAGCGTTGATCACAACACTGAAGCTTTCTTT

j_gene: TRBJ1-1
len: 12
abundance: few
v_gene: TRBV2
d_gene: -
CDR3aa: CASSRGVTEAFF
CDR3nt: TGTGCCAGCAGCCGCGGGGTAACTGAAGCTTTCTTT

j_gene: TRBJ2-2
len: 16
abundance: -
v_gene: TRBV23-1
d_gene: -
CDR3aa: CASSQRQDLNTGELFF
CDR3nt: TGCGCCAGCAGTCAGCGACAGGATCTGAACACCGGGGAGCTGTTTTTT

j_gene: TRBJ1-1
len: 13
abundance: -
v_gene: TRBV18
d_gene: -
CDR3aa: CASSDDRKTEAFF
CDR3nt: TGTGCCAGCTCAGACGACAGGAAAACTGAAGCTTTCTTT

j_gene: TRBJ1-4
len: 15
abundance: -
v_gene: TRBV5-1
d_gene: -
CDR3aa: CASSFSRASSEKLFF
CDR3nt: TGCGCCAGCAGCTTTAGCAGGGCAAGTTCTGAAAAACTGTTTTTT

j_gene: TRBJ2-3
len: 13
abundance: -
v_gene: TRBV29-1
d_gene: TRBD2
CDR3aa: CSVAGGALDTQYF
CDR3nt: TGCAGCGTTGCGGGGGGGGCATTAGATACGCAGTATTTT

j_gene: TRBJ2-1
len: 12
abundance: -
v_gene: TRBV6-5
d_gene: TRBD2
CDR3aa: CATRTSSNEQFF
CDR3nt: TGTGCCACCCGGACTAGTTCCAATGAGCAGTTCTTC

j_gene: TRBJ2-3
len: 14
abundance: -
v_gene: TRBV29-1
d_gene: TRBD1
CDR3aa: CSVEKGAVTDTQYF
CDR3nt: TGCAGCGTTGAGAAGGGGGCTGTCACAGATACGCAGTATTTT

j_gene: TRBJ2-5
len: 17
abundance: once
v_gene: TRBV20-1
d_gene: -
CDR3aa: CSASLDTRVSFQETQYF
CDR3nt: TGCAGTGCTAGTTTGGACACGAGGGTCTCCTTCCAAGAGACCCAGTACTTC

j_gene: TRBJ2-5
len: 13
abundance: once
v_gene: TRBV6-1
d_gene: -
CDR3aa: CASTPGTRETQYF
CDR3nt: TGTGCCAGCACTCCCGGGACACGGGAGACCCAGTACTTC

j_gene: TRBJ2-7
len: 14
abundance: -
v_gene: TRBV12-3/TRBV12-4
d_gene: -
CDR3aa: CASSLESRGYEQYF
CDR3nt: TGTGCCAGCAGTTTGGAAAGCCGGGGCTACGAGCAGTACTTC

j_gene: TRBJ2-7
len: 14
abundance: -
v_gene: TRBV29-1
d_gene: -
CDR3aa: CSVEQPAGSLMRYF
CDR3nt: TGCAGCGTTGAACAGCCCGCCGGGTCGTTAATGAGGTACTTC

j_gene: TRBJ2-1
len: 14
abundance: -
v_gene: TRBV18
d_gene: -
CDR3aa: CASSPPGGPNEQFF
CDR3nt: TGTGCCAGCTCACCACCCGGGGGGCCCAATGAGCAGTTCTTC

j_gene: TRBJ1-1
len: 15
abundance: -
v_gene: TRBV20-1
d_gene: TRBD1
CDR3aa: CSAETGTGGGTEAFF
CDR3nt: TGCAGTGCTGAAACAGGGACAGGGGGCGGCACTGAAGCTTTCTTT

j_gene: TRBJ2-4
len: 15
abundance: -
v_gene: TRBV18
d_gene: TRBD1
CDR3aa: CASSRMAGTGDIQYF
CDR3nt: TGTGCCAGCTCACGGATGGCGGGGACAGGGGACATTCAGTACTTC